This passage covers 21 T cell receptor beta chains from one sample sequenced in a study of blood T cell repertoires in COVID-19 (dated by TCRdb to the early 2020s). The library was prepared using the immunoSEQ multiplex PCR assay. TCRdb took over this immuneACCESS table, retaining in-frame rearrangements with V and J assigned. Such tables are incomplete; in checked studies, under half of the missing clones stem from an unresolved V gene, and the remainder is unexplained. Across this sample there are over 150,000 clones, with around 80% seen only once. Around 19% of the sample comes from the top ten. Sequenced: PBMCs or T cells enriched from blood (not recorded which). Receptor source: a woman in her seventies in a cohort exposed to, infected with or recovered from COVID-19 (not recorded which).

The chain recombines TRBV9 with TRBJ1-6, with D maybe TRBD1 (6 bases). The V gene's germline CDR1 is SGDLS and CDR2 YYNGEE. V shed 4 bases and J shed 9 bases, with 26 bases lying between them. The CDR3 is 18 amino acids. The DNA of the CDR3 is TGTGCCAGCAGCAAGGAGAGATTAACCGGGACATTGAGTTCACCCCTCCACTTT. Residues: CASSKERLTGTLSSPLHF.

The chain couples TRBV10-2 to TRBJ2-3, with D perhaps TRBD1 (6 bases). With 3 bases removed from V and 4 bases from J, the gap between germline ends came to 8 bases. Germline V gives CDR1 WSHSY, CDR2 SAAADI. The CDR3 is 13 amino acids. The CDR3 here is CASSEQGPDTQYF. The CDR3 DNA is TGCGCCAGCAGTGAACAGGGTCCAGATACGCAGTATTTT.

The CDR3 loop is CASSIGGPGLTNTGELFF. In DNA, the CDR3 is TGTGCCAGTAGTATAGGGGGTCCCGGACTAACGAACACCGGGGAGCTGTTTTTT. The V and J genes are TRBV19 and TRBJ2-2; TRBD2 might be the D (6 bases). Germline V gene lookup returns CDR1 LNHDA and CDR2 SQIVND (reference sequence). V lost 1 base and J 0 bases, leaving 15 bases between the germline ends. This CDR3 spans 18 amino acids.

The chain links TRBV29-1 to TRBJ2-7; D not certain. Germline values: CDR1 SQVTM, CDR2 ANQGSEA. The CDR3 extends over 14 amino acids. Trimming stripped 4 bases from V and 1 base from J, with 14 bases between. CDR3 sequence: CSVARDSSSYEQYF. In DNA, the CDR3 is TGCAGCGTTGCCCGTGACTCGAGTTCCTACGAGCAGTACTTC.

This clone was seen a single time. This chain connects TRBV5-1 to TRBJ1-5, with D tentatively TRBD1 (5 bases). Per germline, CDR1 SGHRS and CDR2 YFSETQ. The CDR3 is made up of 15 amino acids. V was clipped by 0 bases and J by 7 bases, with 14 bases between them. Here the CDR3 DNA reads TGCGCCAGCAGCTTGGAGGGGTCGGCCGAGCAGCCCCAGCATTTT. This encodes CASSLEGSAEQPQHF. Using reference TRBV5-1 and TRBJ1-5 for the parts outside the CDR3, the full variable domain is KAGVTQTPRYLIKTRGQQVTLSCSPISGHRSVSWYQQTPGQGLQFLFEYFSETQRNKGNFPGRFSGRQFSNSRSEMNVSTLELGDSALYLCASSLEGSAEQPQHFGDGTRLSIL.

This chain joins TRBV12-3 or TRBV12-4 and TRBJ2-3, with unresolved D. V lost 6 bases and J lost 4, with 5 bases in between. There are 11 residues in the CDR3. The CDR3 nucleotides are TGTGCCAGCAGCTCGGCAGATACGCAGTATTTT. As protein: CASSSADTQYF.

This chain links TRBV11-3 with TRBJ2-1; D unresolved. CDR3 length: 13 residues. Trimming removed 3 bases from V and 4 bases from J, with 7 bases in between. The germline V gene has CDR1 SGHNT and CDR2 YENEEA. Here the CDR3 DNA reads TGTGCCAGCAGCTTGAGTCTATACAATGAGCAGTTCTTC. It is translated as CASSLSLYNEQFF.

The chain has TRBV11-3 and TRBJ2-1, with 7 nucleotides matching TRBD1. V was clipped by 5 bases and J by 1 base; unmatched bases: 11. The length of the CDR3 is 17 residues. The V gene's germline CDR1 is SGHNT and CDR2 YENEEA. The CDR3 sequence: CASSQNGQTGSYNEQFF. CDR3 DNA: TGTGCCAGCAGCCAAAACGGACAGACAGGGTCCTACAATGAGCAGTTCTTC.

The chain joins TRBV9 to TRBJ2-2; weak D call: TRBD2 (6 bases). Germline V gives CDR1 SGDLS, CDR2 YYNGEE. This CDR3 spans 15 amino acids. V was trimmed by 4 bases and J by 4 bases, leaving 14 bases between them. Written as DNA, the CDR3 is TGTGCCAGCAGCAGAGGCGACGGGAGCACCGGGGAGCTGTTTTTT. Translating gives CASSRGDGSTGELFF.

The chain combines TRBV19 with TRBJ1-6; the D gene is possibly TRBD1 (6 bases). CDR3 length equals 14 residues. Deletions cut 5 bases from V and 10 bases from J, with 15 bases between. Germline V lookup: CDR1 LNHDA, CDR2 SQIVND (reference sequence). The CDR3 reads CASSVQGRGSPLHF. CDR3 coding DNA: TGTGCCAGTAGTGTCCAGGGGAGAGGCTCACCCCTCCACTTT.

The chain combines TRBV2 with TRBJ1-4; no clear D. CDR1 SNHLY and CDR2 FYNNEI come from the germline V gene. The V end was cut by 1 base, the J end by 8 bases, with 11 bases between. The CDR3 is made up of 14 amino acids. The CDR3 is CASSEVVQSEKLFF. In DNA, the CDR3 is TGTGCCAGCAGTGAAGTAGTCCAATCCGAAAAACTGTTTTTT.

The chain combines TRBV7-9 with TRBJ1-6, with 7 bases fitting TRBD1. The CDR3 covers 16 residues. Per germline, CDR1 SEHNR and CDR2 FQNEAQ (reference sequence). Unmatched junction bases numbered 8, after V lost 4 bases and J lost 5 bases. The CDR3 reads CASSSTRQGDNSPLHF. The CDR3 bases are TGTGCCAGCAGCTCAACCCGACAGGGCGATAATTCACCCCTCCACTTT. The full variable domain, rest sourced from reference TRBV7-9 and TRBJ1-6, is DTGVSQNPRHKITKRGQNVTFRCDPISEHNRLYWYRQTLGQGPEFLTYFQNEAQLEKSRLLSDRFSAERPKGSFSTLEIQRTEQGDSAMYLCASSSTRQGDNSPLHFGNGTRLTVT.

This sequence joins TRBV10-3 and TRBJ1-6; possible D gene TRBD1, 5 bases. Germline CDR1 ENHRY, CDR2 SYGVKD. This CDR3 is built from 13 residues. V lost 6 bases, J lost 7 bases, and 10 bases lay in between. In DNA form, the CDR3 reads TGTGCCATCAGGGGACGGGAGAATTCACCCCTCCACTTT. This gives the protein CAIRGRENSPLHF.

The rearrangement joins TRBV24-1 to TRBJ1-1; perhaps TRBD1 as D (6 bases). The V and J ends lost 3 bases and 0 bases respectively, with 7 bases between them. This CDR3 has 14 residues. Per the germline V gene, CDR1 is KGHDR and CDR2 is SFDVKD. CDR3 sequence reads: CATSDGGVNTEAFF. Here the CDR3 DNA reads TGTGCCACCAGTGATGGGGGCGTGAACACTGAAGCTTTCTTT.

The chain has TRBV3-1 (or the pseudogene TRBV3-2) and TRBJ2-5; 11 bases are shared with TRBD1. This CDR3 contains 16 residues. J gave up 5 bases and V 3 bases, and 8 bases lay outside the gene matches. Per the germline V gene, CDR1 is LGHDT and CDR2 is YNNKEL (reference sequence). CDR3: CASSHYGTGGRETQYF. The CDR3 DNA follows: TGTGCCAGCAGCCATTACGGGACAGGGGGTAGGGAGACCCAGTACTTC.

The chain combines TRBV6-5 with TRBJ1-2; 8 bases are a match to TRBD1. V lost 0 bases and J lost 6; bases outside the gene matches: 6. This CDR3 comprises 15 residues. Germline CDR1 reads MNHEY; CDR2 reads SVGAGI. The CDR3 coding sequence is TGTGCCAGCAGTTACTCACTGGACAGGGTGGATGGCTACACCTTC. Protein sequence: CASSYSLDRVDGYTF.

The V call is TRBV2, the J call TRBJ2-3; 7 nucleotides line up with TRBD1. CDR1 SNHLY and CDR2 FYNNEI come from the germline V gene. The CDR3 is made up of 14 amino acids. After removal of 4 bases from V and 1 base from J, the junction contained 2 bases not matched to a gene. The DNA of the CDR3 is TGTGCCAGCAGTGCAGGACAGGGCACAGATACGCAGTATTTT. Amino acid sequence: CASSAGQGTDTQYF.

CDR3 DNA: TGTGCCAGCAGCCTCTGGACTAGCGGGAGTAACGAGCAGTACTTC. As protein: CASSLWTSGSNEQYF. This rearrangement joins TRBV7-2 to TRBJ2-7, with 13 nucleotides matching TRBD2. This CDR3 comprises 15 residues. The V and J ends lost 5 bases and 5 bases, in that order; junction bases with no gene match: 6. The germline gives CDR1 SGHTA, CDR2 FQGNSA.

The chain combines TRBV21-1 with TRBJ1-1; TRBD1 is taken as the D call from the table, unchecked against the DNA. TRBV21-1 is noted as a pseudogene. The CDR3 contains 19 residues. CDR3 nucleotides: TGTGCCAGCAGTAGGCCTAGGGGATGGGGAAAAAGGGTGAACACTGAAGCTTTCTTT. The encoded protein is CASSRPRGWGKRVNTEAFF.

In its sample, this clone was seen once. The chain links TRBV3-1 (or the pseudogene TRBV3-2) to TRBJ1-2; no firm D call. The CDR3 sequence is 12 residues long. V was clipped by 1 base and J by 8 bases, with 8 bases between them. Germline V gene lookup returns CDR1 LGHDT and CDR2 YNNKEL (reference sequence). The CDR3 loop is CASSQALEGYTF. In DNA form, the CDR3 reads TGTGCCAGCAGCCAAGCCCTCGAGGGCTACACCTTC.

The chain employs TRBV5-1 and TRBJ2-3, with D possibly being TRBD1 (5 bases). V lost 6 bases, J lost 0 bases, and 14 bases lay in between. Germline V gene data show CDR1 as SGHRS and CDR2 as YFSETQ. This CDR3 comprises 15 residues. The CDR3 reads CASKPQVSSTDTQYF. In DNA form, the CDR3 reads TGCGCCAGCAAACCACAGGTCTCTAGCACAGATACGCAGTATTTT.